This is a list of T cell receptor beta chains from one sample in a study of T cell repertoires in cytomegalovirus infection. One entry per CDR3 protein, called by TCRdb with MiXCR from the reads. The sample gives about 830,000 distinct CDR3 sequences, about 33% of which show up once; roughly 12% is in the top ten. Antigens of these TCRs are unknown. The source material was cultured CD8+ T cells from PBMCs, sampled from culture after CMV antigen stimulation. The receptors here all came from a human donor in good health (CMV status not recorded). Some clones in this sample may be carry-over from other donors' samples. The CDR3 runs from the conserved cysteine through the conserved F or W. D genes are given only for firm matches. For some rows the clone size is stated as once, few or many, or as a class when expanded; others skip it.

CASSLVSGGADEQFF,TGTGCCAGCAGCTTAGTTAGCGGGGGGGCAGATGAGCAGTTCTTC,TRBV7-2,many,TRBD2,TRBJ2-1
CASRARGLDEQYF,TGTGCCAGCAGGGCCCGGGGATTGGACGAGCAGTACTTC,TRBV27,NA,NA,TRBJ2-7
CASSVGLGYRYEQYF,TGTGCCAGCAGTGTGGGCCTCGGGTACCGCTACGAGCAGTACTTC,TRBV27,NA,NA,TRBJ2-7
CASQKVDVGYEQYF,TGCGCCAGCCAAAAAGTTGATGTGGGGTACGAGCAGTACTTC,TRBV4-1,NA,NA,TRBJ2-7
CASSPTVANTEAFF,TGTGCCAGCAGCCCGACCGTGGCGAACACTGAAGCTTTCTTT,TRBV7-9,NA,NA,TRBJ1-1
CASSFPGANAGYNF,TGTGCCAGCAGTTTCCCGGGGGCGAACGCTGGCTACAACTTC,TRBV12-3/TRBV12-4,NA,NA,TRBJ1-2
CASSLLQGTNTGELFF,TGTGCCAGCAGTTTATTACAGGGGACGAACACCGGGGAGCTGTTTTTT,TRBV27,NA,TRBD1,TRBJ2-2
CAIRPEGGPTDTQYF,TGCGCCATCCGGCCCGAAGGGGGCCCCACAGATACGCAGTATTTT,TRBV5-1,NA,TRBD1,TRBJ2-3
CASSSPRRGGNEQFF,TGTGCCAGCAGTTCACCCCGACGGGGGGGGAATGAGCAGTTCTTC,TRBV28,few,TRBD2,TRBJ2-1
CASSYRPGRLVDQPQHF,TGTGCCAGCAGTTATCGGCCGGGACGTTTGGTAGATCAGCCCCAGCATTTT,TRBV6-6,few,NA,TRBJ1-5
CATRGRGHEQFF,TGTGCCACCAGGGGCAGGGGCCATGAGCAGTTCTTC,TRBV7-4,NA,NA,TRBJ2-1
CASSSGHWELFF,TGTGCCAGCAGTTCGGGACATTGGGAGCTGTTTTTT,TRBV6-5,few,NA,TRBJ2-2
CASSLGGGDSSSYNEQFF,TGTGCCAGCAGCTTAGGTGGGGGGGACTCGAGCTCCTACAATGAGCAGTTCTTC,TRBV7-6,NA,TRBD2,TRBJ2-1
CASKAGNQPQHF,TGTGCCAGTAAAGCAGGGAATCAGCCCCAGCATTTT,TRBV19,few,NA,TRBJ1-5
CASSEEDRRYGYTF,TGTGCCAGCAGCGAGGAAGACCGACGCTATGGCTACACCTTC,TRBV5-4,few,NA,TRBJ1-2
CASSLISVNSPLHF,TGTGCCAGCAGCTTAATTTCTGTAAATTCACCCCTCCACTTT,TRBV5-6,NA,NA,TRBJ1-6
CASSEGGSWNTEAFF,TGTGCCAGCAGTGAAGGTGGGTCCTGGAACACTGAAGCTTTCTTT,TRBV6-1,few,NA,TRBJ1-1
CASSEATGDGYTF,TGTGCCAGCAGTGAGGCCACAGGGGATGGCTACACCTTC,TRBV2,NA,TRBD1,TRBJ1-2
CASSSLWAQETQYF,TGTGCCAGCAGCTCCCTTTGGGCACAAGAGACCCAGTACTTC,TRBV7-9,few,NA,TRBJ2-5
CASKGGIPNQPQHF,TGTGCCAGCAAGGGGGGGATCCCCAATCAGCCCCAGCATTTT,TRBV27,NA,NA,TRBJ1-5
CSASEAGGNDYGYTF,TGCAGTGCTAGTGAAGCAGGGGGCAATGACTATGGCTACACCTTC,TRBV20-1,NA,TRBD1,TRBJ1-2
CASSERRADTQYF,TGTGCCAGCAGTGAGAGAAGAGCAGATACGCAGTATTTT,TRBV2,NA,NA,TRBJ2-3
CVSSTGTQIPQETQYF,TGTGTCAGCAGCACGGGGACCCAGATACCGCAAGAGACCCAGTACTTC,TRBV7-8,NA,NA,TRBJ2-5
CASSQGPLGSKNIQYF,TGCGCCAGCAGCCAGGGGCCTTTGGGGTCCAAAAACATTCAGTACTTC,TRBV4-3,few,NA,TRBJ2-4
CASSPRESDLDSPLHF,TGTGCCAGCAGCCCTCGGGAGAGCGATCTAGATTCACCCCTCCACTTT,TRBV5-6,NA,NA,TRBJ1-6
CASSLPRDTGNTEAFF,TGTGCCAGCAGCCTGCCTCGGGACACAGGGAACACTGAAGCTTTCTTT,TRBV7-2,many,NA,TRBJ1-1